This T cell receptor (beta chain) was found in a study of blood T cell repertoires in COVID-19. Study summary: Samples taken during acute and convalescent COVID-19 were collected in the United States, Italy and Spain. T cells, B-cell-depleted T cells, or PBMCs provided the cDNA or gDNA that served as material.

The CDR3 sequence is 16 residues long. Germline-derived CDR1 and CDR2 are LNHDA and SQIVND (reference sequence). The V gene end was trimmed by 6 bases and the J gene end by 5 bases; junction bases not matched to a gene: 12. Per the original methods: Reference gene primers were amplified, and this amplification served to estimate nucleated cell counts. The repertoire was sequenced with immunoSEQ multiplex PCR; TCRdb's copy has only in-frame clones and lacks some. V and J calls and clone size are copied from that table; D and trimming were computed from the DNA. The repertoire holds 100,000 to 150,000 clones, with 81% as singletons.

Sequenced sample: peripheral blood. This sequence was found in a woman between 50 and 59 years old with acute or convalescent COVID-19. This chain uses TRBV19 with TRBJ2-2, with 7 bases aligning to TRBD2. The CDR3 DNA sequence: TGTGCCAGTAGATCGGGGGGAGCCCCAGAAACCGGGGAGCTGTTTTTT. As protein: CASRSGGAPETGELFF.